This entry lists 8 T cell receptor beta chains sequenced from one sample in a study of cytomegalovirus exposure and HLA in healthy donors. Clones were read by immunoSEQ multiplex PCR, and TCRdb kept only the in-frame ones, dropping some. The top ten clones hold 4.5% to 6% of a sample with under 250,000 clones, roughly 85% of them seen once. Sequences were obtained from PBMCs. The receptor set was obtained from a woman aged 18-29 years in good health and CMV-seronegative.

This sequence joins TRBV9 and TRBJ2-7; TRBD2 agrees at 8 bases. The J segment lost 0 bases and the V segment lost 4 bases, leaving 3 bases of the junction unmatched. This CDR3 has 14 residues. CDR1 is SGDLS, CDR2 YYNGEE, per germline. The CDR3 spells CASSPGTSSYEQYF. The CDR3 region has the DNA TGTGCCAGCAGCCCCGGGACTAGCTCCTACGAGCAGTACTTC.

The chain has TRBV11-2 and TRBJ2-7; D may be TRBD2 (6 bases). Germline V gene sequence: CDR1 SGHAT, CDR2 FQNNGV. This CDR3 has 15 amino acids. Trimming stripped 5 bases from V and 3 bases from J, with 17 bases between. The CDR3 spells CASSGPGTLFYEQYF. The CDR3 nucleotides are TGTGCCAGCAGCGGCCCGGGGACTCTCTTCTACGAGCAGTACTTC.

This sequence joins TRBV28 and TRBJ1-2; D unresolved. CDR3 length: 12 residues. V was pared by 4 bases and J by 8 bases, with 11 bases between. Germline V lookup: CDR1 MDHEN, CDR2 SYDVKM. The CDR3 DNA sequence: TGTGCCAGCAGTTCTCGGAATTTAGGCTACACCTTC. Translated: CASSSRNLGYTF.

The J gene is TRBJ1-2, the V gene TRBV29-1; weak D call: TRBD1 (5 bases). V was pared by 0 bases and J by 2 bases, with 13 bases between. The CDR3 has 15 amino acids. CDR1 and CDR2 (germline): SQVTM, ANQGSEA. CDR3 nucleotide sequence: TGCAGCGTTGAAGATCCTCAGGGAAGAAACTATGGCTACACCTTC. Protein product: CSVEDPQGRNYGYTF.

This clone has a handful of counts. The chain is built from TRBV27 and TRBJ2-7; D might be TRBD1 or TRBD2, each matching 5 bases. The V end was cut by 3 bases, the J end by 2 bases, with 14 bases between. There are 15 residues in the CDR3. Looked up from germline, CDR1 is MNHEY and CDR2 is SMNVEV (reference sequence). Written as DNA, the CDR3 is TGTGCCAGCAGTTTGGGACCGTTCGCTGCCTACGAGCAGTACTTC. Its translation is CASSLGPFAAYEQYF.

The chain uses TRBV2 and TRBJ2-1; D is undetermined. V lost 6 bases and J lost 2, with 5 bases in between. The V gene's germline CDR1 is SNHLY and CDR2 FYNNEI. This CDR3 comprises 12 residues. For the CDR3, the DNA is TGTGCCAGCAGGGTAGCCTACAATGAGCAGTTCTTC. This sequence encodes CASRVAYNEQFF.

V is TRBV30 and J is TRBJ1-4; D gene unclear. The CDR3 length is 14 residues. V lost 3 bases to trimming and J lost 8 bases, with 16 bases between them. CDR1 and CDR2 (germline): GTSNPN, SVGIG (reference sequence). CDR3: CAWRLASGGEKLFF. The DNA for the CDR3 is TGTGCCTGGAGGTTAGCCTCAGGTGGAGAAAAACTGTTTTTT.

The J gene is TRBJ1-3, the V gene TRBV6-5; D gene ambiguous. The germline V gene encodes CDR1 MNHEY and CDR2 SVGAGI. Trimming shortened V by 2 bases and J by 0 bases, and 8 bases separated the two germline ends. The CDR3 length is 15 residues. In DNA, the CDR3 is TGTGCCAGCAGTTACAGGCCCAGCTCTGGAAACACCATATATTTT. This codes for CASSYRPSSGNTIYF.